The rows below give T cell receptor beta chains drawn from one sample of a study of vaccination effects on CD4 cells after COVID-19. This table comes from immunoSEQ multiplex PCR, and its TCRdb copy is limited to in-frame clones, with some not included. The data contain 50,000 to 60,000 clones, 78% of them singletons. The antigens of these receptors remain unknown. The sample here was CD4+ T cells from PBMCs cultured without peptide, taken after COVID-19 vaccination. Source of these receptors: a human donor who received a COVID-19 vaccine. CDR3s include the opening cysteine and the closing phenylalanine or tryptophan. D genes are given only for firm matches. Clone size, where shown, is once, few, many, or a class for clones that have expanded.

cdr3_aa cdr3_nt v_call clone_size d_call j_call
CATSAHTDTQYF TGTGCCACCAGCGCACACACAGATACGCAGTATTTT TRBV15 - - TRBJ2-3
CASSPLGTVRQHF TGTGCCAGCAGTCCCCTAGGAACAGTTCGCCAGCATTTT TRBV28 - - TRBJ1-5
CASSLVLSPSNQPQHF TGTGCCAGCAGCTTGGTACTCAGTCCCTCCAATCAGCCCCAGCATTTT TRBV5-5 - - TRBJ1-5
CASSPERRQETQYF TGTGCCAGTAGTCCCGAGCGTAGACAAGAGACCCAGTACTTC TRBV19 - - TRBJ2-5
CASSLQGPTEAFF TGCGCCAGCAGCTTACAGGGACCCACTGAAGCTTTCTTT TRBV5-1 - - TRBJ1-1
CASSLVRHGGETQYF TGCGCCAGCAGCTTGGTCCGTCACGGGGGAGAGACCCAGTACTTC TRBV5-1 - - TRBJ2-5
CAISEGEAGELFF TGTGCCATCAGTGAGGGCGAGGCCGGGGAGCTGTTTTTT TRBV10-3 - - TRBJ2-2
CASSLTSGGTYNEQFF TGCGCCAGCAGCTTGACTAGCGGTGGGACCTACAATGAGCAGTTCTTC TRBV5-1 - TRBD2 TRBJ2-1
CASSSTQGLKTPYEQYF TGCGCCAGCAGCTCAACGCAGGGCCTTAAAACCCCCTACGAGCAGTACTTC TRBV5-1 - - TRBJ2-7
CASSRLGPKNIQYF TGTGCCAGCAGCCGGTTGGGACCCAAAAACATTCAGTACTTC TRBV7-2 - - TRBJ2-4
CASSLDRAAFF TGTGCCAGCAGCCTGGACAGGGCAGCTTTCTTT TRBV5-8 few TRBD1 TRBJ1-1
CASRTNTEAFF TGTGCCAGCAGAACGAACACTGAAGCTTTCTTT TRBV28 - - TRBJ1-1
CASSGTSTGELFF TGTGCCAGCAGTGGGACTAGCACCGGGGAGCTGTTTTTT TRBV6-4 few TRBD2 TRBJ2-2
CASSRAGGRAPSSYGYTF TGTGCCAGCAGCCGCGCAGGGGGGAGAGCACCCTCATCTTATGGCTACACCTTC TRBV7-2 - TRBD1 TRBJ1-2
CASSLEREGGISYNEQFF TGTGCCAGCAGCTTAGAGCGTGAGGGCGGGATTAGTTACAATGAGCAGTTCTTC TRBV7-6 - - TRBJ2-1
CASSTGDGTLYTF TGTGCCAGCAGCACCGGGGACGGGACGCTCTACACCTTC TRBV7-8 few - TRBJ1-2
CASKYDRGDTQYF TGTGCCAGCAAGTATGACAGGGGGGATACGCAGTATTTT TRBV6-5 - TRBD1 TRBJ2-3
CAWKEGASEKLFF TGTGCCTGGAAGGAGGGGGCCAGTGAAAAACTGTTTTTT TRBV30 - TRBD1 TRBJ1-4
CASSQEAMMETQYF TGTGCCAGCAGCCAGGAAGCGATGATGGAGACCCAGTACTTC TRBV3-1/TRBV3-2 - - TRBJ2-5
CASSGSLAYTDTQYF TGTGCCAGCAGTGGGAGTTTAGCGTACACAGATACGCAGTATTTT TRBV28 few - TRBJ2-3
CASSAGTGLDPNYGYTF TGTGCCAGCAGTGCCGGGACAGGGTTGGATCCTAACTATGGCTACACCTTC TRBV6-1 - TRBD1 TRBJ1-2
CATSTTNTGELFF TGTGCCACCAGTACGACGAACACCGGGGAGCTGTTTTTT TRBV24-1 - - TRBJ2-2
CATSSGGDSSRWTRAFF TGTGCCACCAGCAGCGGTGGGGACTCTTCTCGCTGGACGAGAGCTTTCTTT TRBV15 - - TRBJ1-1
CASGLGREGQGEQYF TGTGCTAGTGGTTTAGGCCGCGAGGGCCAGGGAGAGCAGTACTTC TRBV12-5 - - TRBJ2-7
CASSLAEGDNEQFF TGCGCCAGCAGCTTGGCCGAGGGGGACAATGAGCAGTTCTTC TRBV5-1 - - TRBJ2-1
CASSLKGDRRTTNEKLFF TGTGCCAGCAGCTTGAAGGGTGACAGGCGCACAACTAATGAAAAACTGTTTTTT TRBV5-4 - - TRBJ1-4
CATTGGGSYNEQFF TGTGCCACCACAGGCGGGGGATCCTACAATGAGCAGTTCTTC TRBV24-1 - TRBD2 TRBJ2-1
CAWSVLRGSEQFF TGTGCCTGGAGTGTACTACGAGGGAGTGAGCAGTTCTTC TRBV30 - - TRBJ2-1
CASSYEWGSSGNTIYF TGTGCCAGCAGTTACGAGTGGGGCAGCTCTGGAAACACCATATATTTT TRBV6-6 - - TRBJ1-3
CASSQRITDTQYF TGTGCCAGCAGCCAGAGAATCACAGATACGCAGTATTTT TRBV6-5 once - TRBJ2-3
CASSPGTTYTGELFF TGCGCCAGCAGTCCCGGGACTACCTACACCGGGGAGCTGTTTTTT TRBV5-1 few TRBD2 TRBJ2-2
CASSWTGGAPGNTIYF TGTGCCAGCAGTTGGACAGGGGGCGCACCTGGAAACACCATATATTTT TRBV6-5 few TRBD1 TRBJ1-3
CASSSSRRELFF TGTGCCAGCAGCTCCTCGCGGCGGGAGCTGTTTTTT TRBV7-2 - - TRBJ2-2
CASLTMNTEAFF TGTGCCAGTCTAACAATGAACACTGAAGCTTTCTTT TRBV7-5 - - TRBJ1-1
CASSERGGVPYGYTF TGTGCCAGCAGTGAAAGGGGGGGGGTCCCCTATGGCTACACCTTC TRBV6-1 - - TRBJ1-2
CASSLAWGGDTGELFF TGTGCCAGCAGCTTAGCGTGGGGAGGAGACACCGGGGAGCTGTTTTTT TRBV7-9 - - TRBJ2-2
CASSYGGYTGELFF TGTGCCAGCAGTTACGGGGGCTACACCGGGGAGCTGTTTTTT TRBV27 - - TRBJ2-2
CASSTLGGTDTQYF TGTGCCAGTAGTACCCTAGGGGGCACAGATACGCAGTATTTT TRBV19 - - TRBJ2-3
CASSEARWDRDTEAFF TGTGCCAGCAGTGAAGCGCGGTGGGACAGAGACACTGAAGCTTTCTTT TRBV2 - TRBD1 TRBJ1-1
CASSLQGDADTQYF TGCGCCAGCAGCTTACAGGGGGACGCAGATACGCAGTATTTT TRBV5-1 - TRBD1 TRBJ2-3
CASSEGANTIYF TGTGCCAGCAGTGAGGGGGCCAACACCATATATTTT TRBV2 - - TRBJ1-3
CAWSVRTGASDEQYF TGTGCCTGGAGTGTACGAACAGGAGCATCCGACGAGCAGTACTTC TRBV30 - - TRBJ2-7
CASSKPQVYGGYTF TGTGCCAGCAGTAAGCCACAGGTTTATGGGGGCTACACCTTC TRBV6-2/TRBV6-3 - - TRBJ1-2
CASGPRTGEAFF TGTGCTAGTGGCCCCCGGACAGGAGAAGCTTTCTTT TRBV12-5 - TRBD1 TRBJ1-1
CASSRTSGLPYEQYF TGTGCCAGCAGTAGGACTAGCGGACTCCCCTACGAGCAGTACTTC TRBV6-5 - TRBD2 TRBJ2-7
CASSLFGSHNEQFF TGTGCCAGCAGCTTGTTCGGGTCTCACAATGAGCAGTTCTTC TRBV7-8 few - TRBJ2-1
CSARTGYGYTF TGCAGTGCAAGGACAGGCTATGGCTACACCTTC TRBV20-1 - TRBD1 TRBJ1-2